The 30 T cell receptor beta chains in this list originate from one sample, sequenced in a study of technical replicates of blood from a handful of donors. Sequencing used immunoSEQ multiplex PCR; TCRdb keeps in-frame clones, though not all of them. This table holds tens of thousands of clones, 95% to 98% found once. What was sequenced was T cells isolated from PBMCs. These receptors were taken from a human donor in good health.

Concerning this clone: A read error may account for a junction end that differs from germline. The rearrangement uses TRBV7-2 and TRBJ2-5; 7 nucleotides agree with TRBD2. The CDR3 extends over 16 amino acids. Germline CDR1 reads SGHTA; CDR2 reads FQGNSA. CDR3: CASSLALAAPQETQYF. In DNA, the CDR3 is TGTGCCAGCAGTTTAGCCCTAGCGGCCCCCCAAGAGACCCAGTACTTC.

The CDR3 loop reads CASGFTSGQETQYF. In nucleotides, the CDR3 is TGTGCCAGCGGGTTTACTAGCGGCCAAGAGACCCAGTACTTC. V and J are TRBV28 and TRBJ2-5, with 8 nucleotides matching TRBD2. The junction had 6 bases not matched to a gene; V was cut back by 8 bases and J by 1 base. The CDR3 extends over 14 amino acids. Germline loops: CDR1 MDHEN, CDR2 SYDVKM.

V usage is TRBV6-6 and J usage is TRBJ1-1; 9 nucleotides match TRBD1. V lost 6 bases, J lost 2 bases, and 10 bases stayed unmatched. The CDR3 runs 16 residues. CDR1 is MNHNY, CDR2 SVGAGI, per germline (reference sequence). CDR3 sequence reads: CASRLQRQGDNTEAFF. For the CDR3, the DNA is TGTGCCAGCAGACTTCAAAGACAGGGGGATAACACTGAAGCTTTCTTT.

The chain links TRBV27 to TRBJ1-5; D is ambiguous. Trimming removed 2 bases at V and 7 bases at J, with 12 bases between. CDR1 is MNHEY, CDR2 SMNVEV, per germline (reference sequence). The CDR3 contains 14 residues. The CDR3 sequence: CASSLRGHSQPQHF. The CDR3 coding sequence is TGTGCCAGCAGTTTACGAGGGCACAGCCAGCCCCAGCATTTT.

This chain links TRBV2 with TRBJ2-7, with a weak D call TRBD2 (5 bases). Germline values: CDR1 SNHLY, CDR2 FYNNEI. Trimming took 4 bases from V and 1 from J, leaving 11 bases between them. The CDR3 consists of 14 residues. In nucleotides, the CDR3 is TGTGCCAGCAGTGTAGGACTCCCATCCTACGAGCAGTACTTC. Amino acids: CASSVGLPSYEQYF.

V gene TRBV30 combines with J gene TRBJ1-2, with D unresolved. The CDR3 has 12 amino acids. The V end lost 4 bases, the J end lost 5 bases, and 11 bases lay between the germline ends. Germline CDR1 GTSNPN, CDR2 SVGIG (reference sequence). CDR3 sequence reads: CAWIAQTYGYTF. CDR3 coding DNA: TGTGCCTGGATAGCCCAAACGTATGGCTACACCTTC.

The chain has TRBV6-6 and TRBJ1-5, with D perhaps TRBD1 (5 bases). V dropped 2 bases and J dropped 4 bases, with 12 bases sitting between them. Per the germline V gene, CDR1 is MNHNY and CDR2 is SVGAGI (reference sequence). The CDR3 is 15 residues long. CDR3 region: CASSYPSRQNQPQHF. CDR3 coding DNA: TGTGCCAGCAGTTACCCTAGTAGACAGAATCAGCCCCAGCATTTT.

V usage is TRBV11-3 and J usage is TRBJ1-2; D not certain. Germline CDR1 SGHNT, CDR2 YENEEA. Trimming shortened V by 1 base and J by 4 bases, and 4 bases separated the two germline ends. CDR3 length equals 12 residues. The CDR3 coding sequence is TGTGCCAGCAGCTTAGCCAGCTATGGCTACACCTTC. Amino acid sequence: CASSLASYGYTF.

The chain joins TRBV19 to TRBJ1-1; TRBD1 might be the D (5 bases). CDR3 length equals 14 residues. CDR1 and CDR2 from the germline V gene are LNHDA and SQIVND (reference sequence). V was cut by 4 bases and J by 0 bases, with 9 bases left in between. CDR3 protein: CASSSRGLNTEAFF. CDR3 DNA: TGTGCCAGTAGTAGTAGGGGTCTGAACACTGAAGCTTTCTTT.

This clone was detected only once. The chain is built from TRBV9 and TRBJ1-1; D remains unclear. The V and J ends lost 0 bases and 2 bases respectively, with 8 bases between them. Per germline, CDR1 SGDLS and CDR2 YYNGEE. This CDR3 is built from 14 residues. Written as DNA, the CDR3 is TGTGCCAGCAGCGTAGGTGAAACTAACACTGAAGCTTTCTTT. Amino acid sequence: CASSVGETNTEAFF.

The chain joins TRBV7-6 to TRBJ2-2; TRBD2 aligns across 8 bases. With 7 bases clipped from V and 5 bases from J, the junction kept 12 bases outside the gene matches. The CDR3 has 16 residues. CDR1 SGHVS and CDR2 FNYEAQ come from the germline V gene. CDR3 protein: CASTPGAGGQTGELFF. Here the CDR3 DNA reads TGTGCCAGCACGCCCGGCGCGGGAGGCCAGACCGGGGAGCTGTTTTTT.

The chain employs TRBV27 and TRBJ2-7; D may be TRBD1 (6 bases). V was shortened by 6 bases and J by 2 bases, with 14 bases between the two germline ends. Germline values: CDR1 MNHEY, CDR2 SMNVEV (reference sequence). CDR3 length: 14 amino acids. CDR3 sequence: CASRELGHPYEQYF. The CDR3 bases are TGTGCCAGCAGAGAACTGGGACACCCCTACGAGCAGTACTTC.

This clone was recorded once. The rearrangement links TRBV2 to TRBJ2-7; D not resolved. The CDR3 is made up of 11 amino acids. Germline V lookup: CDR1 SNHLY, CDR2 FYNNEI. V lost 6 bases and J lost 1, with 4 bases in between. CDR3 nucleotides: TGTGCCAGCAGAGAGTCCTACGAGCAGTACTTC. It codes for CASRESYEQYF.

The chain links TRBV7-8 to TRBJ1-3; 10 nucleotides line up with TRBD1. V was clipped by 5 bases and J by 4 bases; unmatched bases: 11. Germline assignment: CDR1 SGHVS and CDR2 FQNEAQ. The CDR3 covers 17 residues. CDR3: CASSGRPGQGTGNTIYF. In DNA form, the CDR3 reads TGTGCCAGCAGCGGACGACCGGGACAGGGGACGGGAAACACCATATATTTT.

The chain is built from TRBV13 and TRBJ1-2; 10 bases line up with TRBD1. V lost 5 bases and J lost 4; bases outside the gene matches: 7. The germline V gene has CDR1 PRHDT and CDR2 FYEKMQ (reference sequence). CDR3 length: 15 amino acids. CDR3 DNA: TGTGCCAGCAGCCCAAAGACAGGGGGCTCCTATGGCTACACCTTC. It specifies CASSPKTGGSYGYTF.

The chain uses TRBV5-6 and TRBJ1-4; TRBD1 is a possible D gene (6 bases). The CDR3 is 13 amino acids. Looked up from germline, CDR1 is SGHDT and CDR2 is YYEEEE. V lost 2 bases and J 10 bases, leaving 12 bases between the germline ends. The CDR3, as DNA: TGTGCCAGCAGCTTAGACAGGTTTGGAAAACTGTTTTTT. Translation gives CASSLDRFGKLFF.

The rearrangement links TRBV7-8 to TRBJ2-3, with D possibly being TRBD2 (6 bases). V lost 8 bases, J lost 2 bases, and 8 bases lay in between. The germline gives CDR1 SGHVS, CDR2 FQNEAQ. The CDR3 length is 12 residues. CDR3 amino acids: CASGGFTDTQYF. CDR3 nucleotides: TGTGCCAGCGGGGGGTTCACAGATACGCAGTATTTT.

J is TRBJ2-3 and V is TRBV11-2; a weak D match, TRBD1 (6 bases). Per germline, CDR1 SGHAT and CDR2 FQNNGV. The CDR3 contains 13 residues. V was pared by 5 bases and J by 4 bases, with 10 bases between. The DNA of the CDR3 is TGTGCCAGCAGCCCCGGACAGTCAGATACGCAGTATTTT. Protein: CASSPGQSDTQYF.

The chain has TRBV18 and TRBJ2-1, with 9 bases that match TRBD2. This CDR3 is 14 amino acids long. Trimming removed 3 bases from V and 5 bases from J; junction bases left unmatched: 2. Germline V lookup: CDR1 KGHSH, CDR2 LQKENI. The CDR3 spells CASSPSGRDNEQFF. The CDR3 region has the DNA TGTGCCAGCTCACCTAGCGGGAGAGACAATGAGCAGTTCTTC.

The J gene is TRBJ2-5, the V gene TRBV7-3; 8 bases line up with TRBD1. The CDR3 spans 13 residues. Germline CDR1 is SGHTA and CDR2 is FQGTGA. V gave up 5 bases and J gave up 5 bases; unmatched junction bases: 4. CDR3 in DNA: TGTGCCAGCAGCCGACAGGGGTCGGAGACCCAGTACTTC. Encoded protein: CASSRQGSETQYF.

The V and J genes are TRBV13 and TRBJ2-5; the D is unclear. V was pared by 4 bases and J by 1 base, with 10 bases between. This CDR3 spans 14 amino acids. CDR1 is PRHDT and CDR2 is FYEKMQ in the germline V gene (reference sequence). The chain's CDR3 is CASSSVGIQETQYF. As DNA, the CDR3 is TGTGCCAGCAGCTCCGTCGGTATCCAAGAGACCCAGTACTTC.

Turning to this clone: At one of its ends the junction is not consistent with the germline gene, which may arise from a read error. This chain connects TRBV4-3 to TRBJ1-3, with TRBD1 as a possible D gene (5 bases). Germline assignment: CDR1 LGHNA and CDR2 YSLEER. CDR3 size: 15 residues. CDR3 nucleotides: TGCGCCAGCAGCCAAGAGACAGCCTCTGGAAACACTATATATTTT. Protein: CASSQETASGNTIYF.

The genes are TRBV11-2 and TRBJ2-7; D is unresolved. Germline V gene lookup returns CDR1 SGHAT and CDR2 FQNNGV. This CDR3 is 11 amino acids long. Trimming took off 4 bases at V and 6 bases at J, with 7 bases between the two ends. DNA for the CDR3: TGTGCCAGCAGCTCCCGGTTCGAGCAGTACTTC. This gives the protein CASSSRFEQYF.

V gene TRBV11-2 combines with J gene TRBJ2-7; D is perhaps TRBD2 (6 bases). The germline CDR1 and CDR2 sequences are SGHAT and FQNNGV. Trimming removed 2 bases from V and 7 bases from J, with 12 bases in between. The CDR3 runs to 13 residues. CDR3 sequence: CASSLRPREEQYF. The CDR3 bases are TGTGCCAGCAGCTTACGTCCACGGGAGGAGCAGTACTTC.

This chain joins TRBV6-6 and TRBJ2-2; TRBD1 matches at 7 bases. Germline values: CDR1 MNHNY, CDR2 SVGAGI (reference sequence). The CDR3 runs 13 residues. Here the CDR3 reads CVSRGTNTGELFF. The CDR3 DNA follows: TGTGTTTCCAGGGGGACGAACACCGGGGAGCTGTTTTTT.

As DNA, the CDR3 is TGTGCCAGTACCTCCTTCGTTTCTGGAAACACCATATATTTT. Translation gives CASTSFVSGNTIYF. V and J are TRBV19 and TRBJ1-3; D is unclear. Germline V gene lookup returns CDR1 LNHDA and CDR2 SQIVND (reference sequence). The CDR3 sequence is 14 residues long. V dropped 7 bases and J dropped 1 base, with 11 bases sitting between them.

This clone was detected once. The chain links TRBV6-5 to TRBJ1-4, with D perhaps TRBD1 (6 bases). CDR3 length: 14 residues. V was clipped by 10 bases and J by 2 bases, with 14 bases between them. Germline V gives CDR1 MNHEY, CDR2 SVGAGI. The CDR3 bases are TGTGCCACCAAAGGGGGTAGGACTAATGAAAAACTGTTTTTT. It yields the protein CATKGGRTNEKLFF.

Concerning this clone itself: One junction end disagrees with the germline gene, perhaps due to a read error. The chain carries TRBV25-1 and TRBJ1-2, with TRBD1 identical over 10 bases. Germline CDR1 and CDR2: MGHDK and SYGVNS. This CDR3 is 13 amino acids long. The CDR3 is CASFLGTGESGSF. For the CDR3, the DNA is TGTGCCAGCTTCCTAGGGACAGGGGAATCCGGGAGCTTC.

The CDR3 bases are TGTGCCAGCAGTGAGAGGGCGGGCACAGATACGCAGTATTTT. Translating it yields CASSERAGTDTQYF. The rearrangement joins TRBV28 to TRBJ2-3, with D possibly matching TRBD2 (5 bases). The germline V gene encodes CDR1 MDHEN and CDR2 SYDVKM. Trimming took off 5 bases at V and 1 base at J, with 10 bases between the two ends. The CDR3 consists of 14 residues. Full variable domain (outside the CDR3, taken from reference TRBV28 and TRBJ2-3): DVKVTQSSRYLVKRTGEKVFLECVQDMDHENMFWYRQDPGLGLRLIYFSYDVKMKEKGDIPEGYSVSREKKERFSLILESASTNQTSMYLCASSERAGTDTQYFGPGTRLTVL.

This clone came up a few times. This chain connects TRBV9 to TRBJ2-7, with a possible D match to TRBD2 (5 bases). The CDR3 length is 16 residues. Germline V gene data show CDR1 as SGDLS and CDR2 as YYNGEE. Trimming cost V 0 bases and J 2 bases, with 15 bases left between them. CDR3 sequence: CASSVAAGADTYEQYF. CDR3 nucleotides: TGTGCCAGCAGCGTAGCTGCTGGAGCGGATACCTACGAGCAGTACTTC.